This T cell receptor beta chain derives from a study of cytomegalovirus exposure and HLA in healthy donors. CDR3 length: 11 amino acids. CDR1 is MNHEY and CDR2 is SVGAGI in the germline V gene. Trimming removed 2 bases at V and 7 bases at J, with 6 bases between. PCR was performed using 60 Vbeta and 13 Jbeta primers. Using immunoSEQ multiplex PCR, the repertoire was profiled, and TCRdb retains in-frame clones only, with some absent. The sample comprises about 140,000 clones, about 80% of which are singletons, and around 1.9% rests with the top ten. This TCR was recovered from a woman aged 40 to 50 in good health and CMV-seronegative. Sequenced material: PBMCs. The J gene is TRBJ2-7, the V gene TRBV6-5, with a possible D match to TRBD2 (6 bases). This chain's CDR3 is CASSYGGEQYF. CDR3 DNA sequence: TGTGCCAGCAGTTACGGGGGGGAGCAGTACTTC.